Shown below are 10 T cell receptor beta chains from a single sample sequenced in a study of cytotoxic CD8 clonotypes in ibrutinib-treated CLL. Produced via immunoSEQ multiplex PCR; TCRdb's table is partial and in-frame only. The sample has approximately 91,000 clones; around 79% are singletons. The starting material was PBMCs, obtained after 12 months of ibrutinib treatment. These receptors were obtained from a human donor with chronic lymphocytic leukemia.

The rearrangement links TRBV5-1 to TRBJ1-5, with D perhaps matching TRBD1 (5 bases). V was shortened by 0 bases and J by 7 bases, with 8 bases between the two germline ends. The germline CDR1 and CDR2 sequences are SGHRS and YFSETQ. This CDR3 comprises 13 residues. This CDR3 reads CASSLEGSQPQHF. The CDR3, as DNA: TGCGCCAGCAGCTTGGAGGGGTCCCAGCCCCAGCATTTT. The whole variable domain, remainder taken from reference TRBV5-1 and TRBJ1-5, is KAGVTQTPRYLIKTRGQQVTLSCSPISGHRSVSWYQQTPGQGLQFLFEYFSETQRNKGNFPGRFSGRQFSNSRSEMNVSTLELGDSALYLCASSLEGSQPQHFGDGTRLSIL.

V usage is TRBV7-8 and J usage is TRBJ2-7, with 13 nucleotides matching TRBD2. Germline V gives CDR1 SGHVS, CDR2 FQNEAQ. The CDR3 is 15 residues long. The trim removed 5 bases at V and 6 bases at J, leaving 7 bases unmatched. CDR3 DNA sequence: TGTGCCAGCAGCGCACTAGCGGGAGGGGACGGCGAGCAGTACTTC. It encodes CASSALAGGDGEQYF. Complete variable domain (other parts from reference TRBV7-8 and TRBJ2-7): GAGVSQSPRYKVAKRGQDVALRCDPISGHVSLFWYQQALGQGPEFLTYFQNEAQLDKSGLPSDRFFAERPEGSVSTLKIQRTQQEDSAVYLCASSALAGGDGEQYFGPGTRLTVT.

V is TRBV18 and J is TRBJ2-4; 13 nucleotides agree with TRBD2. The germline gives CDR1 KGHSH, CDR2 LQKENI. The CDR3 covers 17 residues. V was clipped by 2 bases and J by 0 bases; unmatched bases: 1. DNA for the CDR3: TGTGCCAGCTCACCAACTAGCGGGGGGGTAGCCAAAAACATTCAGTACTTC. It is translated as CASSPTSGGVAKNIQYF.

The gene calls are TRBV6-5 and TRBJ2-5; no clear D. Germline loops: CDR1 MNHEY, CDR2 SVGAGI. Trimming took off 2 bases at V and 5 bases at J, with 15 bases between the two ends. This CDR3 contains 15 residues. This CDR3 reads CASSYQSTLGETQYF. The CDR3 DNA is TGTGCCAGCAGTTACCAATCGACCCTTGGGGAGACCCAGTACTTC.

The V call is TRBV7-9, the J call TRBJ2-1; the match to TRBD2 covers 10 bases. Germline loops: CDR1 SEHNR, CDR2 FQNEAQ (reference sequence). Trimming took 0 bases from V and 2 from J; bases not matched to a gene: 7. The CDR3 has 18 residues. The CDR3 coding sequence is TGTGCCAGCAGCTTAGCCCTTTCTAGCGGGAGAACCTACAATGAGCAGTTCTTC. This codes for CASSLALSSGRTYNEQFF.

The chain uses TRBV14 and TRBJ2-3; possibly TRBD1 for D (6 bases). The V gene's germline CDR1 is SGHDN and CDR2 FVKESK. The CDR3 is 15 amino acids. The germline V and J ends were trimmed by 6 bases and 4 bases, with 17 bases remaining between them. The CDR3 reads CASRSQGRGADTQYF. The DNA for the CDR3 is TGTGCCAGCAGGAGCCAGGGGAGAGGGGCAGATACGCAGTATTTT.

This sequence joins TRBV5-1 and TRBJ2-7, with TRBD2 as a possible D gene (5 bases). The CDR3 consists of 15 residues. V gave up 0 bases and J gave up 7 bases, with 17 bases separating them. CDR1 and CDR2 from the germline V gene are SGHRS and YFSETQ. The CDR3 DNA reads as TGCGCCAGCAGCTTGGCCGGGGTCTCCACTCGGGAGCAGTACTTC. This gives the protein CASSLAGVSTREQYF. Together with reference TRBV5-1 and TRBJ2-7, the CDR3 gives the full variable domain: KAGVTQTPRYLIKTRGQQVTLSCSPISGHRSVSWYQQTPGQGLQFLFEYFSETQRNKGNFPGRFSGRQFSNSRSEMNVSTLELGDSALYLCASSLAGVSTREQYFGPGTRLTVT.

This chain links TRBV19 with TRBJ2-3; D is ambiguous. Germline V gene data show CDR1 as LNHDA and CDR2 as SQIVND (reference sequence). The CDR3 loop spans 15 amino acids. V was clipped by 1 base and J by 7 bases, with 15 bases between them. In DNA form, the CDR3 reads TGTGCCAGTAGTATAGGTAATAGGTTTCGGAATACGCAGTATTTT. It yields the protein CASSIGNRFRNTQYF. Full variable domain (missing parts from reference TRBV19 and TRBJ2-3): DGGITQSPKYLFRKEGQNVTLSCEQNLNHDAMYWYRQDPGQGLRLIYYSQIVNDFQKGDIAEGYSVSREKKESFPLTVTSAQKNPTAFYLCASSIGNRFRNTQYFGPGTRLTVL.

The chain combines TRBV10-3 with TRBJ2-3; unclear D gene. CDR3 length equals 12 residues. CDR1 is ENHRY, CDR2 SYGVKD, per germline. V shed 4 bases and J shed 3 bases, with 5 bases lying between them. The CDR3 DNA is TGTGCCATCAGTGCTAGGACAGATACGCAGTATTTT. This sequence encodes CAISARTDTQYF.

The chain has TRBV7-8 and TRBJ1-2, with D maybe TRBD1 (6 bases). Germline CDR1 SGHVS, CDR2 FQNEAQ. The germline V and J ends were trimmed by 5 bases and 4 bases, with 8 bases remaining between them. This CDR3 spans 12 amino acids. CDR3 coding DNA: TGTGCCAGCAGCACGGACAGCTATGGCTACACCTTC. Protein: CASSTDSYGYTF.